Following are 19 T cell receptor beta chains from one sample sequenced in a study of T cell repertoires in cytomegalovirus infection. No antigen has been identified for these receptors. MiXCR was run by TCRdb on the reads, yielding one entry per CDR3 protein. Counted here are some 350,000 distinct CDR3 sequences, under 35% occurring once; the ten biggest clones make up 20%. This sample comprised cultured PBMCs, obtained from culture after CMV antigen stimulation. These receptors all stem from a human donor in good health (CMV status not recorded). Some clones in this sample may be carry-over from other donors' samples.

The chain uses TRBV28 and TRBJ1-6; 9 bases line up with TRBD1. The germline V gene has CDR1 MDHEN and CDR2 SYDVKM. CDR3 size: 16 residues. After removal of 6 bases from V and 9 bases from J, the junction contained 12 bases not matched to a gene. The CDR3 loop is CASSTSDRGFGSPLHF. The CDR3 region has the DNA TGTGCCAGCAGCACTTCGGACAGGGGTTTTGGTTCACCCCTCCACTTT.

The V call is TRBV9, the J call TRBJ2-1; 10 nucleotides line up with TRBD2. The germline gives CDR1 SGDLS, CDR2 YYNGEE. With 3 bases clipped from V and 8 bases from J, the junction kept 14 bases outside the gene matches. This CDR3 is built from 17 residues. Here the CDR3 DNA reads TGTGCCAGCAGCGCACCCAGGACTAGCGGCCTTAGAGATGAGCAGTTCTTC. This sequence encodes CASSAPRTSGLRDEQFF.

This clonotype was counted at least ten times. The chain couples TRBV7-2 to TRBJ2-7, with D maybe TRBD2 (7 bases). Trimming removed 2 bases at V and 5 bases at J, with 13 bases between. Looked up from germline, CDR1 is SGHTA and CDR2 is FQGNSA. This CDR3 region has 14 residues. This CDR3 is CASSLWGGGDEQYF. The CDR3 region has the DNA TGTGCCAGCAGCTTATGGGGGGGCGGGGACGAGCAGTACTTC.

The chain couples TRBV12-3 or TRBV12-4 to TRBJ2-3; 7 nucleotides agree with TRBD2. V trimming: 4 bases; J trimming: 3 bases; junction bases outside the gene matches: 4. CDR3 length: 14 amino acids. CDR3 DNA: TGTGCCAGCAGTTCCCGACTAGCAACAGATACGCAGTATTTT. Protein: CASSSRLATDTQYF.

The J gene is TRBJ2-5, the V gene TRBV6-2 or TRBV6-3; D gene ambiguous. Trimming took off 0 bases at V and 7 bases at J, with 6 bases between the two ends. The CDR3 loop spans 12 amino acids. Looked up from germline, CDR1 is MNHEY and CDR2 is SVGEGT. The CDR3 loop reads CASSYSHGTQYF. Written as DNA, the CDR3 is TGTGCCAGCAGTTACTCGCATGGGACCCAGTACTTC.

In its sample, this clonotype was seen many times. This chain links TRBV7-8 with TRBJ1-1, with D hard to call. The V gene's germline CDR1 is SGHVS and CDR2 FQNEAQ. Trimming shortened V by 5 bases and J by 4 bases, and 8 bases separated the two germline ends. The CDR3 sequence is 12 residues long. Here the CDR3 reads CASSPTGTEAFF. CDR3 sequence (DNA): TGTGCCAGCAGCCCCACGGGCACTGAAGCTTTCTTT. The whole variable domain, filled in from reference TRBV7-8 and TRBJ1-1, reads GAGVSQSPRYKVAKRGQDVALRCDPISGHVSLFWYQQALGQGPEFLTYFQNEAQLDKSGLPSDRFFAERPEGSVSTLKIQRTQQEDSAVYLCASSPTGTEAFFGQGTRLTVV.

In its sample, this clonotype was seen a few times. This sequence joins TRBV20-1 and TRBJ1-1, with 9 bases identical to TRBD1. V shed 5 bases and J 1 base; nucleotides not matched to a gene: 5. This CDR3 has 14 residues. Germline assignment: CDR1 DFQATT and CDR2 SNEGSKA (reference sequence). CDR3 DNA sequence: TGCAGTGCTTTCTCGGGACAGGGGAACACTGAAGCTTTCTTT. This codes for CSAFSGQGNTEAFF.

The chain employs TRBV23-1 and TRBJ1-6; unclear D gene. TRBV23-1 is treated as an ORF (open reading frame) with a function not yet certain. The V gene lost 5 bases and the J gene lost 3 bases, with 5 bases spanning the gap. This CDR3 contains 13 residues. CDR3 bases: TGCGCCAGCAGTATCTTCTATAATTCACCCCTCCACTTT. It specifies CASSIFYNSPLHF.

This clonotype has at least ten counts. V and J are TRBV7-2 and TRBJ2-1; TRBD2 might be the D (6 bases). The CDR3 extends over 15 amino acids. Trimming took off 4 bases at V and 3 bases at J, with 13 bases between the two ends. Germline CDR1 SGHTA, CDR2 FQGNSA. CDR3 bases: TGTGCCAGCAGCTCGTCTAACGGGGGCTACAATGAGCAGTTCTTC. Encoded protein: CASSSSNGGYNEQFF.

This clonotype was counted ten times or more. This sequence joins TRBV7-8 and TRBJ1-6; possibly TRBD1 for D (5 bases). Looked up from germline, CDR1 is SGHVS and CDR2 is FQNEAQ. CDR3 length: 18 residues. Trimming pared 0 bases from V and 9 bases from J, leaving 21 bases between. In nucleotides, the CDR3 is TGTGCCAGCAGCTTAGCTTGGAGGTTAGACAGTGAAGGTTCACCCCTCCACTTT. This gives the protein CASSLAWRLDSEGSPLHF.

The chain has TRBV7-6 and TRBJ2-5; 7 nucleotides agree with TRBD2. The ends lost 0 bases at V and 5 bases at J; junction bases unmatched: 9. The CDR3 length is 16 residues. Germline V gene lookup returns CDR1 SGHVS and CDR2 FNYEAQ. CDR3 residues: CASSLAMTHGGETQYF. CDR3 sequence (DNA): TGTGCCAGCAGCTTAGCAATGACCCACGGGGGGGAGACCCAGTACTTC.

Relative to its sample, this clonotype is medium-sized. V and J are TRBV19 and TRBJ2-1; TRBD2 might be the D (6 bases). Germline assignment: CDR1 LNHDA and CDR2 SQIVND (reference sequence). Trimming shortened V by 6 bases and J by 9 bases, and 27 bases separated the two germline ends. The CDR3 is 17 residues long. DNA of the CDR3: TGTGCCAGTAGGTCGACCAACGCCCCTTTGCGGGGTGGTGAGCAGTTCTTC. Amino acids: CASRSTNAPLRGGEQFF.

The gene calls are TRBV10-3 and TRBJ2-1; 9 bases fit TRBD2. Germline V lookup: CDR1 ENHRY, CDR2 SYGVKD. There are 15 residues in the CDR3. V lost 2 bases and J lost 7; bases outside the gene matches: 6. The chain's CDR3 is CAISEGAGGGNEQFF. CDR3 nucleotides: TGTGCCATCAGTGAGGGGGCGGGAGGGGGTAATGAGCAGTTCTTC.

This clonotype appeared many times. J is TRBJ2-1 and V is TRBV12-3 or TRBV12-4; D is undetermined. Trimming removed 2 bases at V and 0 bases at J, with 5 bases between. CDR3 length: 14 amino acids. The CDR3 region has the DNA TGTGCCAGCAGTTTACTGGCCTCCTACAATGAGCAGTTCTTC. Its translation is CASSLLASYNEQFF.

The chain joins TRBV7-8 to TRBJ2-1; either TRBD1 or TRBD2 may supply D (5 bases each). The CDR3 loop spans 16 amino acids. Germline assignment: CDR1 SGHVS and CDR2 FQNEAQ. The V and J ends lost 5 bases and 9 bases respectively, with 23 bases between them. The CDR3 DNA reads TGTGCCAGCAGCCAAAGTACCGGGACCGCCCTTGCTGAGCAGTTCTTC. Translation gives CASSQSTGTALAEQFF. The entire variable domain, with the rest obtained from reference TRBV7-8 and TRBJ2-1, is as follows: GAGVSQSPRYKVAKRGQDVALRCDPISGHVSLFWYQQALGQGPEFLTYFQNEAQLDKSGLPSDRFFAERPEGSVSTLKIQRTQQEDSAVYLCASSQSTGTALAEQFFGPGTRLTVL.

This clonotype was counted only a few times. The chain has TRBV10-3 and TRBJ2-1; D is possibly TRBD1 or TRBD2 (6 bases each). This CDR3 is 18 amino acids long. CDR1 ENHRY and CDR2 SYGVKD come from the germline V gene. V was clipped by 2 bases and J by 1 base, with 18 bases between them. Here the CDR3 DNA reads TGTGCCATCAGTGAGAAGTTGGGGGGACACCGATCCTACAATGAGCAGTTCTTC. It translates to CAISEKLGGHRSYNEQFF.

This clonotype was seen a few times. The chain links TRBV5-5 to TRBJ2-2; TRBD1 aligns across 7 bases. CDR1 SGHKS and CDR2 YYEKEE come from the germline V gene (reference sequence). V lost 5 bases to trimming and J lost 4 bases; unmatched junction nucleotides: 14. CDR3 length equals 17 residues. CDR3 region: CASRKGVGTGATGELFF. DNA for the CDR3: TGTGCCAGCAGAAAGGGGGTCGGAACAGGGGCCACCGGGGAGCTGTTTTTT.

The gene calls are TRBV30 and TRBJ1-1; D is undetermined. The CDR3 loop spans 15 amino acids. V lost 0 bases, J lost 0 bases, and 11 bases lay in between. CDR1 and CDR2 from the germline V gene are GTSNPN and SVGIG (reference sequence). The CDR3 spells CAWSVLGEMNTEAFF. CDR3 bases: TGTGCCTGGAGTGTACTTGGGGAGATGAACACTGAAGCTTTCTTT.

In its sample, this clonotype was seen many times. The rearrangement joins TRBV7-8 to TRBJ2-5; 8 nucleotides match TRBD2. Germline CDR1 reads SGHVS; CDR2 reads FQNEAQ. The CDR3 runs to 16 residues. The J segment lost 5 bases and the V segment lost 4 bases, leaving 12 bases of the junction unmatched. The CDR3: CASSSIQGGRSETQYF. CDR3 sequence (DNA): TGTGCCAGCAGCTCGATTCAGGGCGGGAGGAGTGAGACCCAGTACTTC.